The sample holds one count of the clone carrying this T cell receptor beta chain. The antigen remains unidentified. Assay: immunoSEQ multiplex PCR; the TCRdb copy retains only in-frame clones and omits some. The sample has about 37,000 clones, roughly 90% seen once. V lost 3 bases and J lost 2, with 10 bases in between. This CDR3 has 14 amino acids. Germline assignment: CDR1 LNHDA and CDR2 SQIVND (reference sequence). The data stem from a study of CD4 T cells in relation to SARS-CoV-2 and coronaviruses. Study-wide results and caveats: About 65% of donors had memory CD4+ clonotypes crossrecognizing SARS-CoV-2 and common cold coronavirus spike. SARS-CoV-2-driven expansion was significantly weaker in crossreactive than monoreactive clones. No donor gave both pre-pandemic and post-infection samples.

This receptor was obtained from an adult with COVID-19. The chain employs TRBV19 and TRBJ1-2, with D hard to call. Sequenced input: memory CD4+ T cells from PBMCs. CDR3 bases: TGTGCCAGTAGTATTTTAGCTACGAACTATGGCTACACCTTC. Amino acid sequence: CASSILATNYGYTF.